The 16 T cell receptor beta chains presented below share a single source sample, sequenced in a study of T cells in Graves' hyperthyroidism and ophthalmopathy. Researchers took RNA transcripts and amplified the TCR beta CDR3 regions from them. The HTBI set primed first-round TCR CDR3 RT-PCR. TCRdb reanalysed the multiplex PCR reads using MiXCR and keeps one entry per CDR3 protein. This sample has roughly 580,000 distinct CDR3 sequences; over 11% occur once, and the top ten carry roughly 6.2%. The specimen sequenced was blood. The source is a woman in her twenties or thirties with Graves' hyperthyroidism that later progressed to Graves' ophthalmopathy.

This clonotype was detected many times. The rearrangement links TRBV29-1 to TRBJ2-7, with D possibly TRBD1 on 7 matching bases. The CDR3 runs 16 residues. Germline V CDR1 and CDR2: SQVTM, ANQGSEA. Trimming took 7 bases from V and 4 from J, leaving 26 bases between them. CDR3 protein: CSARGQSIRGAYEQYF. CDR3 in DNA: TGCAGCGCCCGAGGACAGTCCATCAGGGGGGCATACGAGCAGTACTTC.

The rearrangement links TRBV19 to TRBJ1-4; D is possibly TRBD1 (5 bases). There are 14 residues in the CDR3. V was clipped by 5 bases and J by 7 bases, with 14 bases between them. Germline CDR1 and CDR2: LNHDA and SQIVND (reference sequence). The CDR3 sequence: CASSFLDTSEKLFF. The CDR3 coding sequence is TGTGCCAGTAGTTTTTTGGACACGTCTGAAAAACTGTTTTTT. The full variable domain, with the rest looked up from reference TRBV19 and TRBJ1-4, is DGGITQSPKYLFRKEGQNVTLSCEQNLNHDAMYWYRQDPGQGLRLIYYSQIVNDFQKGDIAEGYSVSREKKESFPLTVTSAQKNPTAFYLCASSFLDTSEKLFFGSGTQLSVL.

The CDR3 protein is CASTSDITGELFF. DNA for the CDR3: TGTGCCAGCACTAGCGATATCACCGGGGAGCTGTTTTTT. V and J are TRBV9 and TRBJ2-2; maybe TRBD2 (6 bases). The germline V gene encodes CDR1 SGDLS and CDR2 YYNGEE. This CDR3 has 13 amino acids. Trimming cost V 6 bases and J 4 bases, with 10 bases left between them.

This clonotype was counted at least ten times. The CDR3 coding sequence is TGTGCCAGCAGTCTGTGGAGCGGGACTAGTTCTTCCTACGAGCAGTACTTC. This gives the protein CASSLWSGTSSSYEQYF. This chain joins TRBV28 and TRBJ2-7; 8 bases are shared with TRBD2. V shed 5 bases and J 1 base; nucleotides not matched to a gene: 13. The CDR3 contains 17 residues. Per germline, CDR1 MDHEN and CDR2 SYDVKM.

This clonotype appeared many times. The V call is TRBV5-1, the J call TRBJ2-1, with unresolved D. The V end lost 3 bases, the J end lost 2 bases, and 9 bases lay between the germline ends. This CDR3 region has 14 residues. Germline lookup yields CDR1 SGHRS and CDR2 YFSETQ. CDR3 nucleotides: TGCGCCAGCAGCTCGCCGACCACCTACAATGAGCAGTTCTTC. Its translation: CASSSPTTYNEQFF.

This clonotype turned up a few times. This rearrangement joins TRBV19 to TRBJ1-2; D unresolved. Germline lookup yields CDR1 LNHDA and CDR2 SQIVND (reference sequence). This CDR3 contains 15 residues. Between the trimmed V and J ends, which lost 2 bases and 8 bases, there was a span of 18 bases. The CDR3 loop reads CASSIIRRQAGGYTF. In nucleotides, the CDR3 is TGTGCCAGTAGTATAATACGAAGGCAAGCGGGAGGCTACACCTTC.

This clonotype was seen many times. The chain uses TRBV28 and TRBJ2-7; D remains ambiguous. V lost 7 bases to trimming and J lost 5 bases, with 12 bases between them. This CDR3 is built from 12 residues. The germline V gene encodes CDR1 MDHEN and CDR2 SYDVKM. The CDR3 is CASNLIGHEQYF. The CDR3 DNA is TGTGCCAGCAACCTAATAGGCCACGAGCAGTACTTC.

J is TRBJ1-5 and V is TRBV30; 7 positions match TRBD1. Germline CDR1 GTSNPN, CDR2 SVGIG (reference sequence). V shed 6 bases and J 11 bases; nucleotides not matched to a gene: 13. This CDR3 comprises 13 residues. The CDR3 protein is CACSGQPDMSQHF. The CDR3 DNA reads TGTGCCTGTTCGGGACAGCCCGATATGTCCCAGCATTTT.

This clonotype was seen ten or more times. The chain couples TRBV6-1 to TRBJ2-3; a possible D gene is TRBD2 (7 bases). CDR3 length equals 17 residues. Germline assignment: CDR1 MNHNS and CDR2 SASEGT. V was trimmed by 7 bases and J by 0 bases, leaving 20 bases between them. CDR3 bases: TGTGCCAGCAAAACCAAGGGGGGGAGTTGGAGCACAGATACGCAGTATTTT. Protein: CASKTKGGSWSTDTQYF.

CDR3 coding DNA: TGCGCCAGCAGCCAAGGGAGGGGACTAGGGAGCTACGAGCAGTACTTC. Translated: CASSQGRGLGSYEQYF. The chain is built from TRBV4-1 and TRBJ2-7, with 8 bases lining up with TRBD2. Germline V gene data show CDR1 as MGHRA and CDR2 as YSYEKL. The CDR3 spans 16 residues. The V gene end was trimmed by 1 base and the J gene end by 3 bases; junction bases not matched to a gene: 8.

The V call is TRBV24-1, the J call TRBJ2-4; D not resolved. Deletions cut 6 bases from V and 8 bases from J, with 7 bases between. This CDR3 has 11 amino acids. Germline-derived CDR1 and CDR2 are KGHDR and SFDVKD. The CDR3 bases are TGTGCCACCAGTCGGGCAGACATTCAGTACTTC. This sequence encodes CATSRADIQYF.

In regard to this clonotype: The junction does not match germline at one end; this may be a read error. The chain links TRBV3-1 to TRBJ2-1, with D perhaps being TRBD1 or TRBD2 (5 bases each). The CDR3 runs 16 residues. Per the germline V gene, CDR1 is LGHDT and CDR2 is YNNKEL (reference sequence). The CDR3 spells CTSSPTWGSSYNEQFF. The DNA of the CDR3 is TGTACCAGCAGCCCGACATGGGGGAGCTCCTACAATGAGCAGTTCTTC.

The CDR3 region is CASSQRSGERGEQYF. The DNA for the CDR3 is TGCGCCAGCAGTCAGAGGTCGGGGGAGAGGGGCGAGCAGTACTTC. This chain connects TRBV4-1 to TRBJ2-7; D is perhaps TRBD2 (6 bases). The CDR3 contains 15 residues. CDR1 is MGHRA and CDR2 is YSYEKL in the germline V gene. V gave up 6 bases and J gave up 6 bases, with 21 bases separating them.

This clonotype was picked up many times. V gene TRBV6-1 combines with J gene TRBJ2-5; D remains unclear. Germline CDR1 is MNHNS and CDR2 is SASEGT. Deletions cut 3 bases from V and 3 bases from J, with 5 bases between. CDR3 length: 12 residues. The CDR3 reads CASSDREETQYF. CDR3 DNA: TGTGCCAGCAGTGACCGAGAAGAGACCCAGTACTTC.

The chain is built from TRBV9 and TRBJ1-3; no definite D call. V was clipped by 2 bases and J by 1 base, with 7 bases between them. The germline V gene has CDR1 SGDLS and CDR2 YYNGEE. The CDR3 runs to 14 residues. The CDR3 sequence: CASSVDTSGNTIYF. Here the CDR3 DNA reads TGTGCCAGCAGCGTCGACACGTCTGGAAACACCATATATTTT.

This clonotype was seen at least ten times. V gene TRBV30 combines with J gene TRBJ2-4; tentatively, D is TRBD1 (5 bases). The CDR3 length is 13 residues. Germline-derived CDR1 and CDR2 are GTSNPN and SVGIG (reference sequence). V was pared by 2 bases and J by 3 bases, with 8 bases between. CDR3 in amino acids: CAWSPGIKNIQYF. CDR3 DNA sequence: TGTGCCTGGAGTCCAGGGATCAAAAACATTCAGTACTTC.